These T cell receptor beta chains were read from a single sample in a study of T-cell reconstitution after alpha-beta-depleted transplantation in children. MiXCR, applied by TCRdb to the PCR reads, yields one record per CDR3 protein. The table has hundreds of thousands of distinct CDR3 sequences, 13% seen once; the top ten hold over 2%. This specimen consisted of PBMCs, mostly from graft donor cells, obtained 360 days after TCRalphabeta/CD19-depleted stem cell transplant. These receptors were obtained from a male patient aged 10-17 years who had a stem cell transplant for acute myeloid leukemia, so the T cells may come from the graft donor. The conserved cysteine and the conserved F or W are not part of the CDR3 here.

j_gene | v_gene | CDR3aa
TRBJ2-1 | TRBV29-1 | SVVRGGTLSYNEQF
TRBJ2-1 | TRBV7-6 | ASSPPDTVLYNEQF
TRBJ2-7 | TRBV12-3/TRBV12-4 | ASSRLGPHGYEQY
TRBJ2-1 | TRBV20-1 | SARDGGSIVAGANEQF
TRBJ2-7 | TRBV20-1 | SAPGLNYEQY
TRBJ2-5 | TRBV20-1 | SAAPGTGEETQY
TRBJ2-2 | TRBV28 | ASSRAGPGGELF
TRBJ2-7 | TRBV20-1 | SAKSGGAYEQY
TRBJ1-2 | TRBV28 | ASSSGALGYT
TRBJ2-1 | TRBV20-1 | SAIPGQGINEQF
TRBJ2-7 | TRBV18 | ASSPTDPSTYEQY
TRBJ1-4 | TRBV6-5 | ASSYSLAATNEKLF
TRBJ2-7 | TRBV21-1 | ASSKGRTSGVKPSYEQY
TRBJ2-2 | TRBV6-1 | ASSETAAGTLGGELF
TRBJ2-3 | TRBV5-1 | ASSRWTRGDTQY
TRBJ2-2 | TRBV20-1 | SAREGAPPNGELF
TRBJ1-2 | TRBV29-1 | SVEDGTGVSGYT
TRBJ2-1 | TRBV7-9 | ASSLRGVPSSYNEQF
TRBJ2-5 | TRBV7-3 | ASSLLADQETQY
TRBJ2-4 | TRBV7-3 | ASSLTHGKNIQY
TRBJ2-4 | TRBV7-6 | ASSLLEDIQY
TRBJ2-3 | TRBV6-2/TRBV6-3 | ASSYTRETEARTDTQY
TRBJ2-5 | TRBV6-1 | ASSLTGASGRVETQY
TRBJ1-2 | TRBV29-1 | SVEALNYGYT
TRBJ1-4 | TRBV7-8 | ASSLAYEKLF
TRBJ2-1 | TRBV4-3 | ASSQDQGLAGAYNEQF
TRBJ2-5 | TRBV20-1 | SARREGQETQY
TRBJ2-3 | TRBV5-1 | ASSSMERRGTDTQY
TRBJ2-5 | TRBV20-1 | SATWDHPDLQETQY
TRBJ2-1 | TRBV24-1 | ATSQVRDRRYNEQF
TRBJ2-7 | TRBV21-1 | ASLQGPRSSYEQY
TRBJ2-1 | TRBV20-1 | IRYNEQF
TRBJ2-7 | TRBV11-2 | ASSLVPPVSGSSYEQY
TRBJ2-2 | TRBV10-3 | AINDQGGVNGELF
TRBJ2-7 | TRBV11-1 | ASSPRVREDYEQY